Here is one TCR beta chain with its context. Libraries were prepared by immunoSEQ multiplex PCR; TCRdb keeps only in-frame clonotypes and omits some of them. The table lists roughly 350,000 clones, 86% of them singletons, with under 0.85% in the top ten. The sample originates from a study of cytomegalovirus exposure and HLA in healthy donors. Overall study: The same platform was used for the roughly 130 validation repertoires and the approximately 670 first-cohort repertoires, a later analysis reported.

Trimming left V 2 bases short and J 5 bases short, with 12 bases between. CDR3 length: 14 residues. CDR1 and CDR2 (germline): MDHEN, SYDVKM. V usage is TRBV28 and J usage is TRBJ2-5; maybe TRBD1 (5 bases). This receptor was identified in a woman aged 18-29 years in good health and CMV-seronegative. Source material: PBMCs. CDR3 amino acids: CASSLPSRVETQYF. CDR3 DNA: TGTGCCAGCAGTTTACCTTCCAGGGTGGAGACCCAGTACTTC.